These 2 T cell receptor beta chains came from one sample sequenced in a study of CD8+ T cells in alopecia areata. Following RNA extraction, reverse transcription yielded cDNA that acted as the sequencing template. Sequencing was performed with immunoSEQ multiplex PCR; in TCRdb, only in-frame clones are kept and a portion is missing. The sample consists of 75,000 to 100,000 clones, 35% to 50% of them appearing once. The sequenced sample consisted of CD4+ T cells sorted from blood. The receptors come from a human donor with alopecia areata.

This clone was recorded once. This chain connects TRBV5-1 to TRBJ2-5; D uncertain. From germline, CDR1 is SGHRS and CDR2 YFSETQ. The CDR3 covers 12 residues. V was pared by 4 bases and J by 0 bases, with 4 bases between. In DNA, the CDR3 is TGCGCCAGCAGCCGGGACCAAGAGACCCAGTACTTC. It is translated as CASSRDQETQYF.

The chain links TRBV28 to TRBJ2-5; 8 bases are shared with TRBD1. V dropped 4 bases and J dropped 4; count of bases not matched to a gene: 5. CDR1 and CDR2 (germline): MDHEN, SYDVKM. This CDR3 is built from 14 residues. CDR3 protein: CASSSQGARETQYF. CDR3 in DNA: TGTGCCAGCAGTTCGCAGGGGGCCCGAGAGACCCAGTACTTC.